This record looks at one TCR beta chain sequence and its context. The antigen remains undetermined. The CDR3 covers 13 residues. The germline V and J ends were trimmed by 4 bases and 6 bases, with 10 bases remaining between them. Germline V lookup: CDR1 MNHEY, CDR2 SMNVEV (reference sequence). This sample was included in a study of graft-versus-host responses after intestinal transplantation. Study observations and caveats: High graft-versus-host to host-versus-graft clonal ratios were found in allografts of patients who had graft-donor T cell macrochimerism.

Using immunoSEQ multiplex PCR, the repertoire was profiled, and TCRdb retains in-frame clones only, with some absent. The sample lists about 25,000 clones; approximately 94% were seen once. The source was PBMCs, collected 156 days after intestinal transplant. The chain joins TRBV27 to TRBJ2-1; either TRBD1 or TRBD2 may supply D (5 bases each). This TCR derives from a human patient who received an intestinal transplant, so some T cells may come from the graft donor. The CDR3: CASSSPGPNEQFF. CDR3 coding DNA: TGTGCCAGCAGTTCACCGGGGCCCAATGAGCAGTTCTTC.